The entry that follows covers one TCR beta chain sequence. The data belong to a study of T cells in Graves' hyperthyroidism and ophthalmopathy. Exclusions: uncontrolled infection, other autoimmune disease, pregnancy, lactation. 10 ml fresh peripheral blood yielded the PBMCs. Regions amplified from RNA transcripts were the TCR beta CDR3 regions. The study used the HTBI primer set for a first-round RT-PCR of the TCR CDR3. MiXCR, run by TCRdb on the multiplex PCR reads, gives a single entry per CDR3 protein. Of about 350,000 distinct CDR3 sequences listed, around 14% are singletons. Germline V gives CDR1 WNHNN, CDR2 SYGVQD (reference sequence). This CDR3 is 14 amino acids long. V was clipped by 8 bases and J by 6 bases, with 16 bases between them.

J is TRBJ2-2 and V is TRBV10-1; possibly TRBD1 or TRBD2 for D (5 bases each). What was sequenced was blood. This sequence originates from a woman in her twenties or thirties with Graves' hyperthyroidism. The DNA of the CDR3 is TGCGCCAGCGGGGACCCCGGTTACGCCGGGGAGCTGTTTTTT. The encoded protein is CASGDPGYAGELFF.